The 3 T cell receptor beta chains listed next were all sequenced from one sample in a study of regulatory T cells in long-lasting Graves disease. The time point denotes: newly diagnosed GD, antithyroid drugs for less than 3 months. The TCR library was made from RNA extracted from PBMCs. Sequencing libraries for TCR beta were prepared with iRepertoire HTBI primers and Arm-PCR of CDR3 regions. MiXCR, applied by TCRdb to the multiplex PCR reads, yields one record per CDR3 protein. Here the sample spans around 460,000 distinct CDR3 sequences, around 15% being singletons. These same records also appear under a second study, on T cells in Graves' hyperthyroidism and ophthalmopathy.

The sequences come from peripheral blood mononuclear cells (PBMCs), collected at new diagnosis, from a patient treated with antithyroid drugs. These receptors were taken from a woman in her fifties or sixties with Graves disease.

This clonotype was seen at least ten times. The CDR3 DNA reads TGTGCCAGCAGCTTGGGGCCAAAGACGGTTAGCTATGGCTACACCTTC. It is translated as CASSLGPKTVSYGYTF. The genes are TRBV5-6 and TRBJ1-2; no clear D gene. V was cut by 0 bases and J by 4 bases, with 16 bases left in between. The CDR3 consists of 16 residues. The germline CDR1 and CDR2 sequences are SGHDT and YYEEEE.

The table lists this clonotype with many counts. This chain uses TRBV12-3 or TRBV12-4 with TRBJ2-2; unclear D gene. The germline V and J ends were trimmed by 7 bases and 1 base, with 7 bases remaining between them. CDR3 size: 13 residues. The CDR3 coding sequence is TGTGCCAGCAAGTGGAGGAACACCGGGGAGCTGTTTTTT. Translated: CASKWRNTGELFF.

This clonotype was observed at least ten times. J is TRBJ2-3 and V is TRBV18, with 13 bases aligning to TRBD2. V was clipped by 0 bases and J by 4 bases; unmatched bases: 4. The germline gives CDR1 KGHSH, CDR2 LQKENI. This CDR3 contains 17 residues. CDR3 bases: TGTGCCAGCTCACCACCGGGACTAGCGGGAAACGCAGATACGCAGTATTTT. Translating it yields CASSPPGLAGNADTQYF.